What follows is one T cell receptor (beta chain) and its context. Its antigen is undetermined. The ends lost 5 bases at V and 2 bases at J; junction bases unmatched: 14. The CDR3 has 17 residues. The germline V gene encodes CDR1 SEHNR and CDR2 FQNEAQ (reference sequence). TCRdb's copy holds only in-frame clones and misses some; the assay was immunoSEQ multiplex PCR. The table has under 120,000 clones, 70% to 90% seen once; the top ten hold roughly 2.5%. This specimen comes from a study of T cell responses to AZD1222 COVID-19 vaccine. Study-level findings and limits: Nearly half of the spike-specific TCRs reportedly recognize variant regions that carry no mutations. Just a handful of AZD1222 recipients were seropositive at baseline. Elevations in Spike-specific TCR breadth and depth followed administration of two AZD1222 doses.

V usage is TRBV7-9 and J usage is TRBJ2-7, with TRBD2 identical over 8 bases. This receptor was obtained from an adult who received the AZD1222 COVID-19 vaccine. Specimen: peripheral blood, collected 28 days after the second AZD1222 dose. Written as DNA, the CDR3 is TGTGCCAGCAGCCCTTCCTCGGGATGGCGGGAGGCCTACGAGCAGTACTTC. Translating it yields CASSPSSGWREAYEQYF. The entire variable domain, with the rest obtained from reference TRBV7-9 and TRBJ2-7, is as follows: DTGVSQNPRHKITKRGQNVTFRCDPISEHNRLYWYRQTLGQGPEFLTYFQNEAQLEKSRLLSDRFSAERPKGSFSTLEIQRTEQGDSAMYLCASSPSSGWREAYEQYFGPGTRLTVT.